These 24 T cell receptor beta chains were all obtained from the same sample, sequenced in a study of PD-L1 blockade in urothelial cancer. Profiled with immunoSEQ multiplex PCR; TCRdb holds only in-frame clones, not every one. The sample carries 45,000 or so clones, more than 70% recorded once. The sequences come from PBMCs, collected around atezolizumab (anti-PD-L1) treatment. Receptors originate from an elderly man with urothelial cancer.

This clone was detected only once. The rearrangement joins TRBV5-5 to TRBJ1-2; D remains ambiguous. The germline V and J ends were trimmed by 1 base and 5 bases, with 12 bases remaining between them. Looked up from germline, CDR1 is SGHKS and CDR2 is YYEKEE (reference sequence). This CDR3 has 14 amino acids. DNA of the CDR3: TGTGCCAGCAGCTTGCTTGACACGGCGTATGGCTACACCTTC. Its protein product is CASSLLDTAYGYTF.

The J gene is TRBJ2-7, the V gene TRBV11-2, with D perhaps matching TRBD1 (5 bases). Germline V gene data show CDR1 as SGHAT and CDR2 as FQNNGV. The CDR3 has 12 residues. The V and J ends lost 1 base and 4 bases respectively, with 5 bases between them. CDR3 coding DNA: TGTGCCAGCAGCTTAGCAGGGTACGAGCAGTACTTC. Residues: CASSLAGYEQYF.

This clone has a single count. This chain connects TRBV30 to TRBJ1-1, with TRBD1 as a possible D gene (5 bases). Germline V gene lookup returns CDR1 GTSNPN and CDR2 SVGIG (reference sequence). The CDR3 length is 13 residues. V lost 0 bases and J lost 3, with 8 bases in between. The CDR3 sequence is CAWSVRGDTEAFF. CDR3 nucleotide sequence: TGTGCCTGGAGTGTAAGGGGCGACACTGAAGCTTTCTTT.

V and J are TRBV5-1 and TRBJ2-1; D is perhaps TRBD1 (6 bases). Trimming stripped 0 bases from V and 2 bases from J, with 12 bases between. The V gene's germline CDR1 is SGHRS and CDR2 YFSETQ. The CDR3 loop spans 16 amino acids. The CDR3 region has the DNA TGCGCCAGCAGCTTGGCCGGGACACAGACCTACAATGAGCAGTTCTTC. Amino acids: CASSLAGTQTYNEQFF.

This chain uses TRBV14 with TRBJ2-1; tentatively, D is TRBD2 (5 bases). The CDR3 runs 16 residues. Looked up from germline, CDR1 is SGHDN and CDR2 is FVKESK. Trimming cost V 0 bases and J 1 base, with 10 bases left between them. CDR3 DNA: TGTGCCAGCAGCCAAGATCGCCTAGCTTCCTACAATGAGCAGTTCTTC. Amino acids: CASSQDRLASYNEQFF.

The gene calls are TRBV7-2 and TRBJ2-2; unclear D gene. V lost 5 bases and J 4 bases, leaving 8 bases between the germline ends. There are 13 residues in the CDR3. In germline, CDR1 is SGHTA, CDR2 FQGNSA. The CDR3 spells CASSTGITGELFF. The CDR3 DNA is TGTGCCAGCAGCACGGGTATCACCGGGGAGCTGTTTTTT.

The chain links TRBV19 to TRBJ2-7; 7 nucleotides match TRBD1. Germline CDR1 LNHDA, CDR2 SQIVND (reference sequence). V lost 1 base to trimming and J lost 2 bases; unmatched junction nucleotides: 5. CDR3 size: 15 residues. The CDR3 sequence is CASSIGGRGTYEQYF. CDR3 nucleotide sequence: TGTGCCAGTAGTATAGGGGGCAGGGGGACCTACGAGCAGTACTTC.

The chain is built from TRBV9 and TRBJ2-7; TRBD2 matches at 7 bases. The CDR3 consists of 16 residues. Germline values: CDR1 SGDLS, CDR2 YYNGEE. J gave up 1 base and V 0 bases, and 7 bases lay outside the gene matches. This chain's CDR3 is CASSVGSLAASYEQYF. The CDR3 region has the DNA TGTGCCAGCAGCGTAGGTAGCCTAGCGGCATCCTACGAGCAGTACTTC.

In DNA form, the CDR3 reads TGTGCCAGCAGTTTTAGGGGGTACGAGCAGTACTTC. Translated: CASSFRGYEQYF. This rearrangement joins TRBV28 to TRBJ2-7, with D maybe TRBD1 (6 bases). Deletions cut 3 bases from V and 4 bases from J, with 7 bases between. Germline assignment: CDR1 MDHEN and CDR2 SYDVKM. The CDR3 covers 12 residues. Full variable domain (rest looked up from reference TRBV28 and TRBJ2-7): DVKVTQSSRYLVKRTGEKVFLECVQDMDHENMFWYRQDPGLGLRLIYFSYDVKMKEKGDIPEGYSVSREKKERFSLILESASTNQTSMYLCASSFRGYEQYFGPGTRLTVT.

This clone has just one count. The chain joins TRBV11-3 to TRBJ1-5; 8 bases map to TRBD1. This CDR3 has 18 residues. Germline values: CDR1 SGHNT, CDR2 YENEEA. Germline trimming cut 3 bases from V and 0 bases from J; bases unmatched to any gene: 10. The CDR3 loop reads CASSFNDRGPYSNQPQHF. The CDR3 DNA follows: TGTGCCAGCAGCTTCAACGACAGGGGTCCTTATAGCAATCAGCCCCAGCATTTT. The full variable domain, its missing parts supplied by reference TRBV11-3 and TRBJ1-5, is EAGVVQSPRYKIIEKKQPVAFWCNPISGHNTLYWYLQNLGQGPELLIRYENEEAVDDSQLPKDRFSAERLKGVDSTLKIQPAELGDSAVYLCASSFNDRGPYSNQPQHFGDGTRLSIL.

The chain joins TRBV7-9 to TRBJ2-7; a weak D match, TRBD1 (5 bases). Trimming removed 7 bases from V and 3 bases from J, with 10 bases in between. Germline V gives CDR1 SEHNR, CDR2 FQNEAQ (reference sequence). The CDR3 consists of 12 residues. CDR3 sequence (DNA): TGTGCCAGCATAGGGGATCTCTACGAGCAGTACTTC. Protein: CASIGDLYEQYF.

The genes are TRBV9 and TRBJ2-5; 11 bases are shared with TRBD2. The CDR3 is 15 residues long. The junction had 5 bases not matched to a gene; V was cut back by 3 bases and J by 4 bases. The germline V gene has CDR1 SGDLS and CDR2 YYNGEE. In DNA form, the CDR3 reads TGTGCCAGCAGCGGGGTAGCGGGAGGGCCAGAGACCCAGTACTTC. Translation: CASSGVAGGPETQYF. Drawing the rest from reference TRBV9 and TRBJ2-5, the complete variable domain is DSGVTQTPKHLITATGQRVTLRCSPRSGDLSVYWYQQSLDQGLQFLIQYYNGEERAKGNILERFSAQQFPDLHSELNLSSLELGDSALYFCASSGVAGGPETQYFGPGTRLLVL.

The rearrangement joins TRBV5-1 to TRBJ2-7; 8 bases match TRBD1. Germline lookup yields CDR1 SGHRS and CDR2 YFSETQ. The V gene end was trimmed by 4 bases and the J gene end by 2 bases; junction bases not matched to a gene: 5. This CDR3 has 14 residues. The CDR3 nucleotides read TGCGCCAGCAGCCTCGGGACAGGCACCTACGAGCAGTACTTC. Amino acid sequence: CASSLGTGTYEQYF.

The chain employs TRBV4-3 and TRBJ1-4; D is unresolved. The CDR3 consists of 15 residues. Germline V lookup: CDR1 LGHNA, CDR2 YSLEER. V was cut by 0 bases and J by 8 bases, with 13 bases left in between. The CDR3 DNA follows: TGCGCCAGCAGCCAAGAGGGAGGAAGCTGGGAAAAACTGTTTTTT. Encoded protein: CASSQEGGSWEKLFF.

V is TRBV19 and J is TRBJ2-2; 7 nucleotides align to TRBD2. The CDR3 has 16 amino acids. CDR1 and CDR2 (germline): LNHDA, SQIVND (reference sequence). The V gene end was trimmed by 8 bases and the J gene end by 5 bases; junction bases not matched to a gene: 14. The CDR3 here is CASLGGIASGTGELFF. CDR3 nucleotide sequence: TGTGCCAGTCTGGGAGGGATCGCTAGCGGAACCGGGGAGCTGTTTTTT.

The chain uses TRBV14 and TRBJ1-4; D is ambiguous. Per the germline V gene, CDR1 is SGHDN and CDR2 is FVKESK. This CDR3 has 16 amino acids. V shed 4 bases and J shed 2 bases, with 14 bases lying between them. The CDR3 DNA sequence: TGTGCCAGCAGCCGCCTTAGGAGCACGACTAATGAAAAACTGTTTTTT. This gives the protein CASSRLRSTTNEKLFF.

The V and J genes are TRBV4-3 and TRBJ2-7; D may be TRBD2 (5 bases). The CDR3 covers 14 residues. Germline CDR1 and CDR2: LGHNA and YSLEER. V was cut by 0 bases and J by 2 bases, with 8 bases left in between. The CDR3 sequence is CASSQDEGAYEQYF. CDR3 coding DNA: TGCGCCAGCAGCCAAGATGAGGGTGCCTACGAGCAGTACTTC.

The chain employs TRBV11-2 and TRBJ2-1; D is possibly TRBD1 (7 bases). Between the trimmed V and J ends, which lost 6 bases and 6 bases, there was a span of 15 bases. CDR3 length equals 14 residues. Germline CDR1 reads SGHAT; CDR2 reads FQNNGV. The DNA for the CDR3 is TGTGCCAGCAGGCGGGACAGACTGTCCAATGAGCAGTTCTTC. Protein: CASRRDRLSNEQFF.

The V call is TRBV10-3, the J call TRBJ1-5, with D unclear. Germline V gene data show CDR1 as ENHRY and CDR2 as SYGVKD. V lost 0 bases and J lost 4, with 13 bases in between. The CDR3 spans 16 residues. The CDR3 spells CAISESRGLPNQPQHF. The CDR3 DNA reads as TGTGCCATCAGTGAGTCAAGAGGACTCCCTAATCAGCCCCAGCATTTT.

The chain employs TRBV4-2 and TRBJ2-2; weak D call: TRBD1 (5 bases). V was trimmed by 8 bases and J by 3 bases, leaving 7 bases between them. The CDR3 consists of 12 residues. Germline CDR1 and CDR2: LGHNA and YNFKEQ. CDR3 nucleotide sequence: TGTGCCAGCGGGGCCTACACCGGGGAGCTGTTTTTT. This codes for CASGAYTGELFF.

The J gene is TRBJ2-7, the V gene TRBV5-6, with D perhaps TRBD1 (6 bases). V was pared by 2 bases and J by 3 bases, with 12 bases between. This CDR3 has 14 residues. Germline CDR1 and CDR2: SGHDT and YYEEEE. CDR3 nucleotide sequence: TGTGCCAGCAGCTTACAGGGCATTTTCTACGAGCAGTACTTC. It translates to CASSLQGIFYEQYF.

This clone was detected only once. The gene calls are TRBV2 and TRBJ2-5, with TRBD2 identical over 12 bases. CDR1 SNHLY and CDR2 FYNNEI come from the germline V gene. This CDR3 contains 16 residues. After removal of 2 bases from V and 4 bases from J, the junction contained 5 bases not matched to a gene. The CDR3 bases are TGTGCCAGCAGTGAAAGGACTAGCGGGAAAGGAGAGACCCAGTACTTC. It specifies CASSERTSGKGETQYF.

This sequence joins TRBV30 and TRBJ2-2; no reliable D call. V lost 1 base to trimming and J lost 1 base, with 10 bases between them. This CDR3 has 15 residues. Germline V gene data show CDR1 as GTSNPN and CDR2 as SVGIG (reference sequence). DNA for the CDR3: TGTGCCTGGAGTGGTGGCAGTCAGAACACCGGGGAGCTGTTTTTT. Protein sequence: CAWSGGSQNTGELFF.

The rearrangement links TRBV19 to TRBJ2-2; 10 bases are a match to TRBD1. CDR1 and CDR2 from the germline V gene are LNHDA and SQIVND (reference sequence). The CDR3 is 15 residues long. Trimming cost V 5 bases and J 6 bases; bases outside gene matches: 6. The CDR3 spells CASSGGTGVPGELFF. The CDR3 DNA follows: TGTGCCAGTAGTGGTGGGACAGGGGTCCCCGGGGAGCTGTTTTTT.